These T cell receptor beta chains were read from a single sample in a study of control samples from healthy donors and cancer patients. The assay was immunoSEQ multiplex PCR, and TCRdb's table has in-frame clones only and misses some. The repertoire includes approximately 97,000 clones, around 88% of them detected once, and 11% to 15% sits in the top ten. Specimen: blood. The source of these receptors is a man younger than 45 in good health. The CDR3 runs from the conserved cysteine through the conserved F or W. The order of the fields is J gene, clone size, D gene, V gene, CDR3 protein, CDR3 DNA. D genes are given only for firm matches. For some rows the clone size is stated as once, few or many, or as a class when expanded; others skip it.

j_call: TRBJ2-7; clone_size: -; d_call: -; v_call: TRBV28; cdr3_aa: CASSLDEDYEQYF; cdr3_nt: TGTGCCAGCAGTTTAGACGAAGACTACGAGCAGTACTTC
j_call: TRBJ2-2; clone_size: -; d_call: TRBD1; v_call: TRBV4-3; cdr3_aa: CASSQDRGYTGELFF; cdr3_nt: TGCGCCAGCAGCCAAGACAGGGGGTACACCGGGGAGCTGTTTTTT
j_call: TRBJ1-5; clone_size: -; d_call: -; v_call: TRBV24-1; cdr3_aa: CATSDPRVVGNQPQHF; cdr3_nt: TGTGCCACCAGTGATCCTAGGGTCGTAGGCAATCAGCCCCAGCATTTT
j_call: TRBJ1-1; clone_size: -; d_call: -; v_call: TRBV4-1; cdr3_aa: CASSHPLGGTEAFF; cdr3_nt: TGCGCCAGCAGCCACCCCCTGGGGGGCACTGAAGCTTTCTTT
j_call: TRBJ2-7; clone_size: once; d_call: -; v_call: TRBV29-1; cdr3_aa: CSVAGTPGYEQYF; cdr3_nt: TGCAGCGTAGCCGGGACCCCGGGGTACGAGCAGTACTTC
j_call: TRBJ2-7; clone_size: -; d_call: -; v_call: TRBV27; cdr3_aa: CASSLWGSSYEQYF; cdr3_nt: TGTGCCAGCAGTTTATGGGGCAGCTCCTACGAGCAGTACTTC
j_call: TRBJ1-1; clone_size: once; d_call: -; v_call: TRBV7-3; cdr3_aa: CASSLGRQNTEAFF; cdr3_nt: TGTGCCAGCAGCTTGGGCAGACAGAACACTGAAGCTTTCTTT
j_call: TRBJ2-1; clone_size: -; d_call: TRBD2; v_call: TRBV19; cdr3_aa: CASSTRTSAYEQFF; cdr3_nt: TGTGCCAGTAGTACGAGGACTAGCGCCTATGAGCAGTTCTTC
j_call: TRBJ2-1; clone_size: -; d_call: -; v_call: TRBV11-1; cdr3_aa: CASSPGVPYNEQFF; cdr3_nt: TGTGCCAGCAGCCCAGGGGTTCCCTACAATGAGCAGTTCTTC
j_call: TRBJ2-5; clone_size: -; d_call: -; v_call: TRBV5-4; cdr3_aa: CASSLWQGGETQYF; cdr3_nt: TGTGCCAGCAGCTTGTGGCAGGGGGGAGAGACCCAGTACTTC
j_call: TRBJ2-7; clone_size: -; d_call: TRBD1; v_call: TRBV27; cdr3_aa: CASSFPGQGTYEQYF; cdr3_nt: TGTGCCAGCAGTTTCCCCGGACAGGGGACCTACGAGCAGTACTTC
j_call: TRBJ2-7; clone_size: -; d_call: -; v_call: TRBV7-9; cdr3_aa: CASSPGILWGQYF; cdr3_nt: TGTGCCAGCAGCCCCGGGATCCTCTGGGGGCAGTACTTC
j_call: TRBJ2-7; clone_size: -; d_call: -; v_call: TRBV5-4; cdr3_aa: CASSQGQNSYEQYF; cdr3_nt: TGTGCCAGCAGCCAAGGACAGAACTCCTACGAGCAGTACTTC
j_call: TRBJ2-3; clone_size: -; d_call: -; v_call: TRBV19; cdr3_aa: CASSPRDSHRKYF; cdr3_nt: TGTGCCAGTAGTCCCCGGGACTCCCACAGGAAGTATTTT
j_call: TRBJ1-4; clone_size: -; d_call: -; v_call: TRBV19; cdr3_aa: CASSMVAGGVGEKLFF; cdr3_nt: TGTGCCAGTAGTATGGTCGCAGGTGGAGTAGGGGAAAAACTGTTTTTT
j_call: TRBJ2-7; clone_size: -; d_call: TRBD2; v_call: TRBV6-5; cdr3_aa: CASSYASSGSSYEQYF; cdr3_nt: TGTGCCAGCAGTTACGCGTCTAGCGGGAGCTCCTACGAGCAGTACTTC
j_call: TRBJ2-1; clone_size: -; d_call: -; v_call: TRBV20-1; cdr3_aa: CSASILALTRREQFF; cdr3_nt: TGCAGTGCTAGTATTCTAGCCCTGACGCGGCGTGAGCAGTTCTTC
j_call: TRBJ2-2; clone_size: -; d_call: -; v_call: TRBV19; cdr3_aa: CASSIAVTNTGELFF; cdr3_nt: TGTGCCAGTAGTATTGCGGTGACGAACACCGGGGAGCTGTTTTTT
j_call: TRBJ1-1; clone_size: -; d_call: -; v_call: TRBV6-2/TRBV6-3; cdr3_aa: CASSQIVWDTEAFF; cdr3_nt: TGTGCCAGCAGTCAGATCGTTTGGGACACTGAAGCTTTCTTT
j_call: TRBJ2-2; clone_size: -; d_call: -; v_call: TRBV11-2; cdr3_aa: CASSLAGARTGELFF; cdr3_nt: TGTGCCAGCAGCTTAGCAGGGGCCCGGACCGGGGAGCTGTTTTTT
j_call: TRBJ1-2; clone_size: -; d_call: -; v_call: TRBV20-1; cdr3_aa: CSASNGRGYTF; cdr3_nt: TGCAGTGCTAGTAACGGTAGGGGCTACACCTTC
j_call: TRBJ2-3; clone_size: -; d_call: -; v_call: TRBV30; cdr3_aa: CAWAPRDTQYF; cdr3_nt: TGTGCCTGGGCGCCCAGAGATACGCAGTATTTT
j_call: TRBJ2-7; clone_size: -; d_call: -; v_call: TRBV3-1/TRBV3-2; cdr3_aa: CASSQGRGSASYEQYF; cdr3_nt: TGTGCCAGCAGCCAGGGCCGGGGTAGCGCCTCCTACGAGCAGTACTTC
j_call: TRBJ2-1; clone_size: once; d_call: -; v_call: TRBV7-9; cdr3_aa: CASSLAGGKDEQFF; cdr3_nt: TGTGCCAGCAGCTTAGCCGGGGGCAAGGATGAGCAGTTCTTC
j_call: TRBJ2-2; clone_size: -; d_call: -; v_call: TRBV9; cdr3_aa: CASSVVSAGGTGELFF; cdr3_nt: TGTGCCAGCAGCGTAGTTTCGGCGGGCGGAACCGGGGAGCTGTTTTTT
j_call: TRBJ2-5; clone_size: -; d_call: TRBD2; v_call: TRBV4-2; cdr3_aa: CASSLHWTGTSGRGGQETQYF; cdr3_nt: TGTGCCAGCAGCCTTCATTGGACCGGGACTAGCGGGAGGGGCGGGCAAGAGACCCAGTACTTC
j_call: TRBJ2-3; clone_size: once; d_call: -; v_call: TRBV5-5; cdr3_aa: CASSRGLDTTDTQYF; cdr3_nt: TGTGCCAGCAGCAGGGGACTCGACACCACAGATACGCAGTATTTT
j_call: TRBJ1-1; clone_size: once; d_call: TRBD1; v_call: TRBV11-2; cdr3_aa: CASSFLIRQGNTEAFF; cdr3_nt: TGTGCCAGCAGCTTTCTAATAAGACAGGGCAACACTGAAGCTTTCTTT
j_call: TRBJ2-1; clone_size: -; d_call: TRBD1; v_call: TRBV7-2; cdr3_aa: CASSWRTGWDNEQFF; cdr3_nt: TGTGCCAGCAGCTGGAGGACAGGGTGGGACAATGAGCAGTTCTTC
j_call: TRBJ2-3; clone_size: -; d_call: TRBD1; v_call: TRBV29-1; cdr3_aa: CSVRQGSDTQYF; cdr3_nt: TGCAGCGTAAGACAGGGGAGCGATACGCAGTATTTT
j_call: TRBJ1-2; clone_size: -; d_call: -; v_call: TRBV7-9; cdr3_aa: CASSLGGQSGYGYTF; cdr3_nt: TGTGCCAGCAGCTTGGGGGGTCAATCGGGCTATGGCTACACCTTC
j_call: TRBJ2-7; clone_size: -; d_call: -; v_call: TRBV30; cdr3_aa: CAWGLGGGEQYF; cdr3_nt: TGTGCCTGGGGACTAGGAGGGGGTGAGCAGTACTTC
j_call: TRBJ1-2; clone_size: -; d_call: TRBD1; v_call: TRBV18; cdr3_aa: CASSQQSGTGGNYGYTF; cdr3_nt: TGTGCCAGCTCACAACAAAGCGGGACAGGGGGTAACTATGGCTACACCTTC
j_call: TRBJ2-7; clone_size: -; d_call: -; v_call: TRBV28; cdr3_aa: CAALDEESSYEQYF; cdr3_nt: TGTGCCGCTCTGGACGAGGAATCCTCCTACGAGCAGTACTTC
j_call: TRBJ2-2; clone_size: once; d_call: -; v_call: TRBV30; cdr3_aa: CAWSVWDTGELFF; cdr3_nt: TGTGCCTGGAGTGTATGGGACACCGGGGAGCTGTTTTTT
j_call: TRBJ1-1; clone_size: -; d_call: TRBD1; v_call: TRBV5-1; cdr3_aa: CASSFGTGGTEAFF; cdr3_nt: TGCGCCAGCAGCTTCGGGACAGGGGGGACTGAAGCTTTCTTT
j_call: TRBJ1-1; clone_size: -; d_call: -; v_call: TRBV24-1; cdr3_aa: CATGTSKNTEAFF; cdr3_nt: TGTGCCACCGGGACCTCTAAGAACACTGAAGCTTTCTTT
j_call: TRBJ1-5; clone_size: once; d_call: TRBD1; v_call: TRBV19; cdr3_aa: CASSILGQGRNQPQHF; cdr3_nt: TGTGCCAGTAGTATCCTCGGACAGGGCCGCAATCAGCCCCAGCATTTT
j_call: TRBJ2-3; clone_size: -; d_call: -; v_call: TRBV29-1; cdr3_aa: CSVVLSGRASPTDTQYF; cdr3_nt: TGCAGCGTTGTGTTGTCTGGTAGGGCTAGCCCAACAGATACGCAGTATTTT
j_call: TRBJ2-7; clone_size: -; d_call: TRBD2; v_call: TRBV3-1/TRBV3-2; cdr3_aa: CASSPGLGDYEQYF; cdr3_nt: TGTGCCAGCAGCCCGGGACTAGGGGACTACGAGCAGTACTTC
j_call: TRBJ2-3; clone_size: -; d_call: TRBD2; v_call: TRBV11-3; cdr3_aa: CASSEAGGDTQYF; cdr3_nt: TGTGCCAGCAGCGAAGCGGGAGGAGATACGCAGTATTTT
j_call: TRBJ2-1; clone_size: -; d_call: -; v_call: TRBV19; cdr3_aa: CASSPEGWNEQFF; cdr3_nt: TGTGCCAGTAGTCCCGAGGGCTGGAATGAGCAGTTCTTC
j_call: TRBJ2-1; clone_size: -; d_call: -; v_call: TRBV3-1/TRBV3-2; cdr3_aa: CASSRGSGGSYNEQFF; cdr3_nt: TGTGCCAGCAGCCGCGGTAGCGGAGGCTCCTACAATGAGCAGTTCTTC
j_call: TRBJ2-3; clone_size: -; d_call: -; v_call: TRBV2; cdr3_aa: CASSKTRGGADTQYF; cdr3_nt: TGTGCCAGCAGTAAGACTAGGGGGGGAGCAGATACGCAGTATTTT
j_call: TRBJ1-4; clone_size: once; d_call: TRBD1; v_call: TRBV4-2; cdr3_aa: CASSQDWDRVGEKLFF; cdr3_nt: TGTGCCAGCAGCCAAGATTGGGACAGGGTGGGTGAAAAACTGTTTTTT
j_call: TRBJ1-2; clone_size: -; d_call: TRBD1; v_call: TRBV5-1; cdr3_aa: CASSPLPGQGSRSGYTF; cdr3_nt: TGCGCCAGCAGCCCCCTCCCGGGACAGGGGAGTCGTAGTGGCTACACCTTC
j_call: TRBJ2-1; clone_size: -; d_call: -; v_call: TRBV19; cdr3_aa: CASSLRGSPSGPSYNEQFF; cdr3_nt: TGTGCCAGTAGCCTCAGGGGGTCTCCTAGCGGGCCGTCCTACAATGAGCAGTTCTTC
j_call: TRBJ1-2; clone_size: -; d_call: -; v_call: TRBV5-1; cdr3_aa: CASSPSVGYYGYTF; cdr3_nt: TGCGCCAGCAGCCCTTCCGTGGGGTACTATGGCTACACCTTC
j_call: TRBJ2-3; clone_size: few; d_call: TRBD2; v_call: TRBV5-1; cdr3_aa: CASSPGLTTDTQYF; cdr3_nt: TGCGCCAGCAGCCCGGGACTAACTACAGATACGCAGTATTTT
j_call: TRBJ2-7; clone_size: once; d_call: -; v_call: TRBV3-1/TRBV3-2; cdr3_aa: CASSQDNPWTTSGYEQYF; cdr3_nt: TGTGCCAGCAGCCAAGATAATCCTTGGACTACCAGCGGCTACGAGCAGTACTTC
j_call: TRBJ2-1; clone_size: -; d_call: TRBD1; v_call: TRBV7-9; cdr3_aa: CASSLGPGGSYNEQFF; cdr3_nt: TGTGCCAGCAGCTTAGGTCCAGGGGGCTCCTACAATGAGCAGTTCTTC
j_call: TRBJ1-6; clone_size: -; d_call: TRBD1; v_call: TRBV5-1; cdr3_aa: CASSNSGTDYNSPLHF; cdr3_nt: TGCGCCAGCAGCAATTCCGGGACAGATTATAATTCACCCCTCCACTTT
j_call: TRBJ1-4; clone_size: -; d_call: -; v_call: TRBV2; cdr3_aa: CASTAGGDEKLFF; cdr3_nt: TGTGCCAGCACCGCTGGGGGTGACGAAAAACTGTTTTTT
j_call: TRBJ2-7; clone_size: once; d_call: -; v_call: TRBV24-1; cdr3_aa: CATSDPDSEQYF; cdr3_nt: TGTGCCACCAGTGACCCAGACAGCGAGCAGTACTTC
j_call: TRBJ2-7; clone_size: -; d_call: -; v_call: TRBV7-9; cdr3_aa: CASSLDPRFPEGEQYF; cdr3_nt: TGTGCCAGCAGCTTAGACCCAAGGTTCCCTGAGGGAGAGCAGTACTTC
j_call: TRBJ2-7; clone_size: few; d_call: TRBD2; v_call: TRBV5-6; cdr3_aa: CASSWGGGGYEQYF; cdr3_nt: TGTGCCAGCAGCTGGGGGGGTGGTGGCTACGAGCAGTACTTC
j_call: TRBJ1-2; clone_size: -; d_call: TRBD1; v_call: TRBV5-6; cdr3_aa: CASSLPGGSGYTF; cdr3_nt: TGTGCCAGCAGCTTGCCAGGGGGGTCTGGCTACACCTTC